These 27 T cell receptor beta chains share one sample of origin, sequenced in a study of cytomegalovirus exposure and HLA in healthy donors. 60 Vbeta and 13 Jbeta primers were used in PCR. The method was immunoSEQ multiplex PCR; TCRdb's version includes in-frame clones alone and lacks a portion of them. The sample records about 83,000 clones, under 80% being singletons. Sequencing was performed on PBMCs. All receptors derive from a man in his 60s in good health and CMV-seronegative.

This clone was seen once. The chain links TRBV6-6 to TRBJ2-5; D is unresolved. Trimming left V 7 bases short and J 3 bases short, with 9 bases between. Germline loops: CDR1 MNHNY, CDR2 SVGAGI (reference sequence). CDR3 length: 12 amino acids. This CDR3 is CASTSTEETQYF. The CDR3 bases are TGTGCCAGCACCTCTACCGAAGAGACCCAGTACTTC.

CDR3 coding DNA: TGTGCCAGTAGTGCCCGCCCAGGGACAGGGAATCAGCCCCAGCATTTT. Protein product: CASSARPGTGNQPQHF. The chain recombines TRBV19 with TRBJ1-5; 9 bases map to TRBD1. The CDR3 is made up of 16 amino acids. The trim removed 5 bases at V and 4 bases at J, leaving 9 bases unmatched. Germline CDR1 LNHDA, CDR2 SQIVND (reference sequence). Using reference TRBV19 and TRBJ1-5 for the parts outside the CDR3, the full variable domain is DGGITQSPKYLFRKEGQNVTLSCEQNLNHDAMYWYRQDPGQGLRLIYYSQIVNDFQKGDIAEGYSVSREKKESFPLTVTSAQKNPTAFYLCASSARPGTGNQPQHFGDGTRLSIL.

This CDR3 is CASSREADAGTSGGADTQYF. As DNA, the CDR3 is TGTGCCAGCAGCCGGGAGGCCGATGCCGGGACTAGCGGGGGGGCAGATACGCAGTATTTT. J is TRBJ2-3 and V is TRBV7-6; 16 bases are a match to TRBD2. There are 20 residues in the CDR3. CDR1 SGHVS and CDR2 FNYEAQ come from the germline V gene. V lost 5 bases and J lost 4; bases outside the gene matches: 15. Variable domain in full (rest from reference TRBV7-6 and TRBJ2-3): GAGVSQSPRYKVTKRGQDVALRCDPISGHVSLYWYRQALGQGPEFLTYFNYEAQQDKSGLPNDRFSAERPEGSISTLTIQRTEQRDSAMYRCASSREADAGTSGGADTQYFGPGTRLTVL.

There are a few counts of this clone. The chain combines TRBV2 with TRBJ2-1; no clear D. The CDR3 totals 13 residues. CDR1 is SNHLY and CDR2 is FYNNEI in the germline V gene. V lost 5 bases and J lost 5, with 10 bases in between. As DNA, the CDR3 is TGTGCCAGCAGTCCTACAGCTAACAATGAGCAGTTCTTC. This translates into CASSPTANNEQFF. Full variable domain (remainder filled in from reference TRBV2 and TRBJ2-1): EPEVTQTPSHQVTQMGQEVILRCVPISNHLYFYWYRQILGQKVEFLVSFYNNEISEKSEIFDDQFSVERPDGSNFTLKIRSTKLEDSAMYFCASSPTANNEQFFGPGTRLTVL.

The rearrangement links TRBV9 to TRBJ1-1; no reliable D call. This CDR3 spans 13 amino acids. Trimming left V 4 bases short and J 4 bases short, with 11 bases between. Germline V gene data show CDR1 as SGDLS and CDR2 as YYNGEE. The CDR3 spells CASSPSGSTEAFF. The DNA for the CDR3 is TGTGCCAGCAGCCCCTCGGGGTCCACTGAAGCTTTCTTT.

Here the CDR3 DNA reads TGTGCCAGCAGTTTACTCAAGCCGGACAGGGAAACTACCTACGAGCAGTACTTC. It is translated as CASSLLKPDRETTYEQYF. V is TRBV2 and J is TRBJ2-7; 8 bases align to TRBD1. Trimming at V came to 5 bases and at J to 2 bases, leaving 17 bases not matched to a gene. The CDR3 runs to 18 residues. Per the germline V gene, CDR1 is SNHLY and CDR2 is FYNNEI.

CDR3 residues: CASRPIAGEVNEQFF. Written as DNA, the CDR3 is TGTGCCAGTAGGCCTATAGCGGGGGAGGTGAATGAGCAGTTCTTC. This chain connects TRBV19 to TRBJ2-1, with 9 bases lining up with TRBD2. The germline V gene has CDR1 LNHDA and CDR2 SQIVND (reference sequence). The CDR3 has 15 amino acids. V gave up 6 bases and J gave up 7 bases; unmatched junction bases: 10. The complete variable domain, with remaining parts taken from reference TRBV19 and TRBJ2-1, reads DGGITQSPKYLFRKEGQNVTLSCEQNLNHDAMYWYRQDPGQGLRLIYYSQIVNDFQKGDIAEGYSVSREKKESFPLTVTSAQKNPTAFYLCASRPIAGEVNEQFFGPGTRLTVL.

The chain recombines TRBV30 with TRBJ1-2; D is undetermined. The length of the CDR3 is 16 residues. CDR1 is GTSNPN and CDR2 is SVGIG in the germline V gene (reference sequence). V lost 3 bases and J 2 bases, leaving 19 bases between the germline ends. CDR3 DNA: TGTGCCTGGAGAAATGTCGGGGAGAACTTAAACTATGGCTACACCTTC. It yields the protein CAWRNVGENLNYGYTF.

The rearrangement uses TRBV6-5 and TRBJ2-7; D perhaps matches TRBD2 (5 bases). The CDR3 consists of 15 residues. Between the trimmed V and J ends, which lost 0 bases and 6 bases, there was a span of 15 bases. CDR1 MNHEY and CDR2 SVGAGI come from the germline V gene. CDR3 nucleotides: TGTGCCAGCAGTTACTCCGGCATTCAGAGGGCCGAGCAGTACTTC. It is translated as CASSYSGIQRAEQYF.

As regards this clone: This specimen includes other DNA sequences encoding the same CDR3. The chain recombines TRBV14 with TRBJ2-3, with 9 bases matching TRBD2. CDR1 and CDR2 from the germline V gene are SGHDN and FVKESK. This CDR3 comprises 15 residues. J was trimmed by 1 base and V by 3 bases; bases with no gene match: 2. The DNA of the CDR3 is TGTGCCAGCAGCCACAGCGGGGGGCGCACAGATACGCAGTATTTT. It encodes CASSHSGGRTDTQYF.

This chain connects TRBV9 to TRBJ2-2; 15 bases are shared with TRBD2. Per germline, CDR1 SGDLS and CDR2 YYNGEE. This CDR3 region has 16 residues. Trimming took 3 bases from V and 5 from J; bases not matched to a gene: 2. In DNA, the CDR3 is TGTGCCAGCAGCGCCGGACTAGCGGGGGGGACCGGGGAGCTGTTTTTT. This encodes CASSAGLAGGTGELFF.

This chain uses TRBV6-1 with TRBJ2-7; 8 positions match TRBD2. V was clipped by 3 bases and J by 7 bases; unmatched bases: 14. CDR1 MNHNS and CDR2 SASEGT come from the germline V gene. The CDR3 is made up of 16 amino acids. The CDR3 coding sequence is TGTGCCAGCAGTGATGTAGCGGGGAGCTCTTGGGGGGAGCAGTACTTC. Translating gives CASSDVAGSSWGEQYF.

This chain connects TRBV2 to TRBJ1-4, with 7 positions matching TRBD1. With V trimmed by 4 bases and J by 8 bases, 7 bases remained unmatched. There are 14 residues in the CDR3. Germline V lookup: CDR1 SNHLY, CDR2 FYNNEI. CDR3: CASSARQGGEKLFF. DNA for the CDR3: TGTGCCAGCAGTGCGAGACAGGGAGGAGAAAAACTGTTTTTT.

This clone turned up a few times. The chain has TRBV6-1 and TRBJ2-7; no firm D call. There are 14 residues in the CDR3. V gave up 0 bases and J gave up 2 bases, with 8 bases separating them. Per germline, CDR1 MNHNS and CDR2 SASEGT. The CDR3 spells CASSEAVQTYEQYF. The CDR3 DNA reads TGTGCCAGCAGTGAAGCGGTCCAGACCTACGAGCAGTACTTC.

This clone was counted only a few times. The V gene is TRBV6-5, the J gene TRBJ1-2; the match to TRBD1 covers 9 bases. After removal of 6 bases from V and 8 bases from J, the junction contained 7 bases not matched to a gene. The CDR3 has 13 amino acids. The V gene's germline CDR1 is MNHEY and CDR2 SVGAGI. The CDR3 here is CASRIQGAGGYTF. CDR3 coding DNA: TGTGCCAGCAGGATACAGGGGGCAGGAGGCTACACCTTC.

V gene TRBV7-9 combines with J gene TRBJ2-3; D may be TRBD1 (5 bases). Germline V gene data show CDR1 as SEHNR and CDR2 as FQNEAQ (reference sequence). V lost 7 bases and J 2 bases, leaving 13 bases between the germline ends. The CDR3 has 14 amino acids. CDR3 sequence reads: CASTETAPTDTQYF. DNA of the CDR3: TGTGCCAGCACCGAGACAGCTCCCACAGATACGCAGTATTTT.

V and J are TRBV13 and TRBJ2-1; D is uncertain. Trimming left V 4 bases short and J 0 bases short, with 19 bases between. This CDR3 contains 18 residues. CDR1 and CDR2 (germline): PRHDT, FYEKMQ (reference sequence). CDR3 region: CASSYSRDHTSSYNEQFF. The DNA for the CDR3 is TGTGCCAGCAGCTATAGCCGCGACCACACGAGCTCCTACAATGAGCAGTTCTTC.

CDR3 nucleotide sequence: TGTGCTAGCTCCCGGACGGGACTGAAAGAGACCCAGTACTTC. It encodes CASSRTGLKETQYF. The chain recombines TRBV7-7 with TRBJ2-5; D perhaps matches TRBD2 (6 bases). There are 14 residues in the CDR3. CDR1 and CDR2 from the germline V gene are SSHAT and FNYEAQ (reference sequence).

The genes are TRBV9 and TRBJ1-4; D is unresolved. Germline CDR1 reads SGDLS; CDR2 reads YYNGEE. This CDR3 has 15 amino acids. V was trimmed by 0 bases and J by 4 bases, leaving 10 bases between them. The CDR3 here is CASSVAPGNNEKLFF. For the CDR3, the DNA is TGTGCCAGCAGCGTAGCCCCGGGGAATAATGAAAAACTGTTTTTT.

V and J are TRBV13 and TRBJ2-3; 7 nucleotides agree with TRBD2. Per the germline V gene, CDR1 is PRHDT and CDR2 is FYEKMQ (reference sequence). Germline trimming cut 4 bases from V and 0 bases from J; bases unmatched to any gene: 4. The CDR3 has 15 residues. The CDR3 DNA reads TGTGCCAGCAGCTCGGGACTATATAGCACAGATACGCAGTATTTT. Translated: CASSSGLYSTDTQYF.

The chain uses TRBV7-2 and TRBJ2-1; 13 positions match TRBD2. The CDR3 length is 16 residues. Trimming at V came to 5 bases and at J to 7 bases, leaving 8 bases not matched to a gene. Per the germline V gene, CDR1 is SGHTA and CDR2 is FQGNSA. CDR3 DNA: TGTGCCAGCAGCCCAACTAGCGGGGGGGCGGGGAATGAGCAGTTCTTC. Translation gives CASSPTSGGAGNEQFF.

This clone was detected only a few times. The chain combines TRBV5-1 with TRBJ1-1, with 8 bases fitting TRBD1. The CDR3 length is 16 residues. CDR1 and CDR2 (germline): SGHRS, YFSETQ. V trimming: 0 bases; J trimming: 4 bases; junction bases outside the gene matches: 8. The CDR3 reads CASSLVAGGVGTEAFF. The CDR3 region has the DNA TGCGCCAGCAGCTTGGTGGCAGGGGGCGTCGGCACTGAAGCTTTCTTT.

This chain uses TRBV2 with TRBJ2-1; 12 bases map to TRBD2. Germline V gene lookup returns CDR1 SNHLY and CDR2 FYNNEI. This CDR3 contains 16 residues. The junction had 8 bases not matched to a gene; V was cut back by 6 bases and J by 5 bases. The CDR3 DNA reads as TGTGCCAGCAGGAAGCTAGCGGGGGGGCCAAACAATGAGCAGTTCTTC. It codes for CASRKLAGGPNNEQFF.

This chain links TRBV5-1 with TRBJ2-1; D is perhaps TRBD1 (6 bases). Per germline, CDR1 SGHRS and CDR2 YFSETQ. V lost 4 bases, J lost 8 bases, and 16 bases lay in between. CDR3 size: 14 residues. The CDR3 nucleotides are TGCGCCAGCAGCACTTCACAGGGTTGGCATGAGCAGTTCTTC. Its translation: CASSTSQGWHEQFF.

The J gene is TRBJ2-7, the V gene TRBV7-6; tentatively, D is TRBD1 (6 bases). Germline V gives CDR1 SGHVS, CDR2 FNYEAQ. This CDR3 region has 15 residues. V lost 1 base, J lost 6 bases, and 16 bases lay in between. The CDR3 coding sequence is TGTGCCAGCAGCTTAGTCCAGGGGAAGGCACGCGAGCAGTACTTC. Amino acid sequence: CASSLVQGKAREQYF.

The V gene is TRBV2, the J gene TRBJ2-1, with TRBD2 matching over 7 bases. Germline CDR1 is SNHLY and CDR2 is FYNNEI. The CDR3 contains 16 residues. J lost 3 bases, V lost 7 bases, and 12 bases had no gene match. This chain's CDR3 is CASIAGPPEGYNEQFF. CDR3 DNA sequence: TGTGCCAGCATAGCGGGCCCACCGGAAGGCTACAATGAGCAGTTCTTC.

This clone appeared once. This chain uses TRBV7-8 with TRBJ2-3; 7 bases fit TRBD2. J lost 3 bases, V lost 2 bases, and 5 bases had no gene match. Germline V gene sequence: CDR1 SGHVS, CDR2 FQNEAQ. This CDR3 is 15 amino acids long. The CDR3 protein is CASSLFGGVTDTQYF. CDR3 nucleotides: TGTGCCAGCAGCTTATTTGGGGGGGTTACAGATACGCAGTATTTT.